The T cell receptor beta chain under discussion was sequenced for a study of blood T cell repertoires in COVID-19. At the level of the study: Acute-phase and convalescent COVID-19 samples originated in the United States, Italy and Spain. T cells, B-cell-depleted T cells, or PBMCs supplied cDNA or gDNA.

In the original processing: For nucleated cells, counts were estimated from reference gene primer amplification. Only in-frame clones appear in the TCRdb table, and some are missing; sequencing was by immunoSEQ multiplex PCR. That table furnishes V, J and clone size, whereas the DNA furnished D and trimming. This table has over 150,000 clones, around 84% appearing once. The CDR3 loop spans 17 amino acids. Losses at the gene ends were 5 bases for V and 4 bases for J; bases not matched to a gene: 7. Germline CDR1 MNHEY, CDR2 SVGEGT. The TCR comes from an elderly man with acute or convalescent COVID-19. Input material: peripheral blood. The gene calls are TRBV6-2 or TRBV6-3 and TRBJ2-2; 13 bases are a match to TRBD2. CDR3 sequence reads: CASSRTSGGPITGELFF. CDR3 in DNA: TGTGCCAGCAGTAGGACTAGCGGGGGCCCGATCACCGGGGAGCTGTTTTTT.